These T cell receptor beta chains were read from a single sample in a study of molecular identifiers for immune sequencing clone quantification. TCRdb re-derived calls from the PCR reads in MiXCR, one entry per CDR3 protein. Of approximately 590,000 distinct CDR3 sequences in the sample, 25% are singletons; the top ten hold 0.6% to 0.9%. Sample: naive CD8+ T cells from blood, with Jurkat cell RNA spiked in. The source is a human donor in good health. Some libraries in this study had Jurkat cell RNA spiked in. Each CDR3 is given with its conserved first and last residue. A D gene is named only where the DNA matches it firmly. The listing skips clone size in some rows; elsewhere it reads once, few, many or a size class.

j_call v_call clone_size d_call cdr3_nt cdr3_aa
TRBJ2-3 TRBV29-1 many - TGCAGCGTTGAGCGTCAGGAACCTTTCACAGATACGCAGTATTTT CSVERQEPFTDTQYF
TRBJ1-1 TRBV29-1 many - TGCAGCGGCCTCCTGTTGGGCCCTGAAGCTTTCTTT CSGLLLGPEAFF
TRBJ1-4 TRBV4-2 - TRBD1 TGTGCCAGCAGCCAAGTTTTAGGGATACAGGGGGATGAAAAACTGTTTTTT CASSQVLGIQGDEKLFF
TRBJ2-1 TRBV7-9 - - TGTGCCAGCAGCTTACCCCCCGACCCGGGCGAAGGGAGCTCCTACAATGAGCAGTTCTTC CASSLPPDPGEGSSYNEQFF
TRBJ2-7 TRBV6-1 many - TGTGCCAGCAGCCCTGACGCCGGGATCCTCAGGGAGCAGTACTTC CASSPDAGILREQYF
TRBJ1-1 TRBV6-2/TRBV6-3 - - TGTGCCAGCAGTTACGTCGAGGCGAGTGATACTGAAGCTTTCTTT CASSYVEASDTEAFF
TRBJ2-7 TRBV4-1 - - TGCGCCAGCAGCCAGTGGACAGTGGAGTACGAGCAGTACTTC CASSQWTVEYEQYF
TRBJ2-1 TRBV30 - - TGTGCCTGGAGTGATTTCCCGGGGAATGAGCAGTTCTTC CAWSDFPGNEQFF
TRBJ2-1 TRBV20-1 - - TGCAGTGCTGAGGGACTTAGCTCCTACAATGAGCAGTTCTTC CSAEGLSSYNEQFF
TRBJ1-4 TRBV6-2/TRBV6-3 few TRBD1 TGTGCCAGCAGACACCGGGACAGGGTTGATGAAAAACTGTTTTTT CASRHRDRVDEKLFF
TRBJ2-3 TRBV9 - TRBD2 TGTGCCAGCAACAGACGGACTAGCGTCGCCGATACGCAGTATTTT CASNRRTSVADTQYF
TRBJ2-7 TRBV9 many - TGTGCCAGCAGCGTAGGCGACTCCCAGGGGGAGCAGTACTTC CASSVGDSQGEQYF
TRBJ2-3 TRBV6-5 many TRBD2 TGTGCCAGCAGTACTGGACTAGCAGGGACAGATACGCAGTATTTT CASSTGLAGTDTQYF
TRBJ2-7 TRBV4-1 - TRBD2 TGCGCCAGCAGCCAAGTTAGCGGGGCCAGCTCCTACGAGCAGTACTTC CASSQVSGASSYEQYF
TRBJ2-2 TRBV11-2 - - TGTGCCAGCAGTTTAATAACGACCGGGGGGCTGTTTTTT CASSLITTGGLFF
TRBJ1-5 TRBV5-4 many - TGTGCCAGCAGCTTCTGGGGTTCCAGCAATCAGCCCCAGCATTTT CASSFWGSSNQPQHF
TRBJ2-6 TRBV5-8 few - TGTGCCAGCAGCTTGTTGGCAGTTACTGGGGCCAACGTCCTGACTTTC CASSLLAVTGANVLTF
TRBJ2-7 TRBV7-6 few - TGTGCCAGCAGCTTGGGTCAGGGGACCTACGGGCAGTACTTC CASSLGQGTYGQYF
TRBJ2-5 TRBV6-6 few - TGTGCCAGCAGTTACTACCTGACTAACCCACCCGCCTCCCAAGAGACCCAGTACTTC CASSYYLTNPPASQETQYF
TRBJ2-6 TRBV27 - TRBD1 TGTGCCAGCAGTTACCTCAGGGACAGGGTAGGCTCTGGGGCCAACGTCCTGACTTTC CASSYLRDRVGSGANVLTF
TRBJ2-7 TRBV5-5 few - TGTGCCAGCAGCTTGAGTATCGACTACGAGCAGTACTTC CASSLSIDYEQYF
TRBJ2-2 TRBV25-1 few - TGTGCCAGCAGTGATTACGAAAGCCCCGGGGAGCTGTTTTTT CASSDYESPGELFF
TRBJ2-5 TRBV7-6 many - TGTGCCAGCAGCTTAGTTGGTGGGACCCAGTACTTC CASSLVGGTQYF
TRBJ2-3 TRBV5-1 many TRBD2 TGCGCCAGCAGCTCATCCGGGACTAGCGGGGGGCGGGCAGATACGCAGTATTTT CASSSSGTSGGRADTQYF
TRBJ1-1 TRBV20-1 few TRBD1 TGCAGTGTACCGCCTTGGACAGGGGGTTCGAACACTGAAGCTTTCTTT CSVPPWTGGSNTEAFF
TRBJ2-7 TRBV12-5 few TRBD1 TGTGCTAGTGGGGGACAGGACGGGCGTCGCGAGCAGTACTTC CASGGQDGRREQYF
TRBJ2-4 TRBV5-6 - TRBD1 TGTGCCAGCGGCTCCGAGACAGGGGGAAACATTCAGTACTTC CASGSETGGNIQYF
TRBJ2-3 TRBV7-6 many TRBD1 TGTGCCAGCAGCTTAGCGGACAGGGGGACAGATACGCAGTATTTT CASSLADRGTDTQYF
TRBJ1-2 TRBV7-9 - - TGTGCCAGCAGCTTAGGCCAGGGAGGCACCTATGGCTACACCTTC CASSLGQGGTYGYTF
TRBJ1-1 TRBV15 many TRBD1 TGTGCCACCAGCGGAGACAGGGGGCAAACTGAAGCTTTCTTT CATSGDRGQTEAFF
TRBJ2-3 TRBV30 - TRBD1 TGTGCCTGGAGTAACACAGGGGTTGGCACAGATACGCAGTATTTT CAWSNTGVGTDTQYF
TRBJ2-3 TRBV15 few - TGTGCCACCAGCAGACCTAAAGCGGAGAACACAGATACGCAGTATTTT CATSRPKAENTDTQYF
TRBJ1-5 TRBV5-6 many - TGTGCCAGCAGCTCCTTCACCCACAATCAGCCCCAGCATTTT CASSSFTHNQPQHF
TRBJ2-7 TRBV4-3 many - TGCGCCAGCAGCCAAGAAGGCGCTACGGGCTACGAGCAGTACTTC CASSQEGATGYEQYF
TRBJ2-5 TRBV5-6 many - TGTGCCAGCAGCTTAACCGAGTTAGCAGAGACCCAGTACTTC CASSLTELAETQYF
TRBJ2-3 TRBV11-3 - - TGTGCCAGCAGCTTAAGCGTGGAATCAGATACGCAGTATTTT CASSLSVESDTQYF
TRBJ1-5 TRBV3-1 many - TGTGCCAGCAGCCAAAAACGGGGAGAGGGCAATCAGCCCCAGCATTTT CASSQKRGEGNQPQHF
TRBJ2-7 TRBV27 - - TGTGCCAGCGGTTCAGGGGCCGCCTACGAGCAGTACTTC CASGSGAAYEQYF
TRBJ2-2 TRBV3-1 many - TGTGCCACCACTGGGGACACCGGGGAGCTGTTTTTT CATTGDTGELFF
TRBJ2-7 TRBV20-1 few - TGCAGTGCTAGAGCCCCTCGTACAGGGCCTTCCTACGAGCAGTACTTC CSARAPRTGPSYEQYF
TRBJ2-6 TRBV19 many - TGTGCCAGTAGTGGTCCCGGGACATTAGCCTCCTCTGGGGCCAACGTCCTGACTTTC CASSGPGTLASSGANVLTF